The 25 T cell receptor beta chains reported below all come from one sample, sequenced in a study of a mutant IDH1 vaccine in newly diagnosed glioma. Clones were sequenced by immunoSEQ multiplex PCR, and TCRdb holds only the in-frame ones, with some missing. Of roughly 28,000 clones in the sample, around 89% were seen once. No antigen is known for these receptors. Stated time point: week 5, during vaccination. In the vaccine, a single dose held 300 ug of the mutant IDH1 20-mer peptide, along with topical imiquimod. The starting material was PBMCs, obtained from a glioma patient whose treatment included an IDH1 peptide vaccine. The origin of the receptors is a man between 18 and 29 years old with glioma.

The chain joins TRBV6-6 to TRBJ1-6, with TRBD1 matching 8 bases. CDR1 and CDR2 from the germline V gene are MNHNY and SVGAGI (reference sequence). V gave up 5 bases and J gave up 7 bases; unmatched junction bases: 10. The CDR3 spans 16 residues. The CDR3 region is CASSAGTGVANSPLHF. CDR3 sequence (DNA): TGTGCCAGCAGTGCCGGGACAGGTGTGGCGAATTCACCCCTCCACTTT.

The chain carries TRBV7-9 and TRBJ2-3; 7 bases are a match to TRBD2. The V segment lost 5 bases and the J segment 2 bases; nucleotides outside the gene matches: 10. This CDR3 spans 16 amino acids. Germline V lookup: CDR1 SEHNR, CDR2 FQNEAQ (reference sequence). The CDR3 sequence: CASSGERGRATDTQYF. The DNA of the CDR3 is TGTGCCAGCAGCGGGGAGCGAGGGAGGGCCACAGATACGCAGTATTTT. The full variable domain, rest sourced from reference TRBV7-9 and TRBJ2-3, is DTGVSQNPRHKITKRGQNVTFRCDPISEHNRLYWYRQTLGQGPEFLTYFQNEAQLEKSRLLSDRFSAERPKGSFSTLEIQRTEQGDSAMYLCASSGERGRATDTQYFGPGTRLTVL.

Only one count was recorded for this clone. The chain employs TRBV13 and TRBJ2-5; no clear D. Looked up from germline, CDR1 is PRHDT and CDR2 is FYEKMQ (reference sequence). The V end was cut by 5 bases, the J end by 5 bases, with 12 bases between. The CDR3 covers 13 residues. CDR3 protein: CASSPPRVETQYF. As DNA, the CDR3 is TGTGCCAGCAGCCCGCCACGGGTGGAGACCCAGTACTTC.

The chain employs TRBV5-6 and TRBJ1-5, with TRBD1 as a possible D gene (5 bases). There are 17 residues in the CDR3. V gave up 1 base and J gave up 0 bases, with 14 bases separating them. Germline CDR1 is SGHDT and CDR2 is YYEEEE. The CDR3 spells CASSLWAGPDSNQPQHF. In DNA, the CDR3 is TGTGCCAGCAGCTTGTGGGCGGGACCGGATAGCAATCAGCCCCAGCATTTT.

This chain joins TRBV7-9 and TRBJ1-4; D call uncertain. The germline V gene has CDR1 SEHNR and CDR2 FQNEAQ (reference sequence). Between the trimmed V and J ends, which lost 1 base and 5 bases, there was a span of 11 bases. This CDR3 has 15 residues. CDR3 region: CASSLGSRNNEKLFF. In DNA, the CDR3 is TGTGCCAGCAGCTTAGGTTCACGGAACAATGAAAAACTGTTTTTT.

In DNA, the CDR3 is TGCGCCAGCAGCGCTGACAGGGGCAATCAGCCCCAGCATTTT. The encoded protein is CASSADRGNQPQHF. The V gene is TRBV5-1, the J gene TRBJ1-5; 7 bases match TRBD1. The trim removed 4 bases at V and 2 bases at J, leaving 3 bases unmatched. The V gene's germline CDR1 is SGHRS and CDR2 YFSETQ. The CDR3 has 14 residues. Based on the CDR3 plus reference TRBV5-1 and TRBJ1-5, the full variable domain is KAGVTQTPRYLIKTRGQQVTLSCSPISGHRSVSWYQQTPGQGLQFLFEYFSETQRNKGNFPGRFSGRQFSNSRSEMNVSTLELGDSALYLCASSADRGNQPQHFGDGTRLSIL.

This chain joins TRBV10-2 and TRBJ2-5, with 10 bases aligning to TRBD2. This CDR3 is built from 14 residues. In germline, CDR1 is WSHSY, CDR2 SAAADI. V lost 9 bases and J lost 1; bases outside the gene matches: 5. This CDR3 reads CARWTSGIQETQYF. The DNA of the CDR3 is TGCGCCAGGTGGACTAGCGGAATCCAAGAGACCCAGTACTTC.

The chain recombines TRBV29-1 with TRBJ2-3, with unresolved D. The CDR3 runs 13 residues. Trimming stripped 8 bases from V and 0 bases from J, with 12 bases between. Per germline, CDR1 SQVTM and CDR2 ANQGSEA. The CDR3 loop is CSSVAASTDTQYF. The CDR3 region has the DNA TGCAGCTCCGTCGCGGCTAGCACAGATACGCAGTATTTT.

The CDR3 DNA reads TGCAGCGTTGGAGGAGTAACGGCTTTCTTT. Translating gives CSVGGVTAFF. The rearrangement joins TRBV29-1 to TRBJ1-1; no definite D call. The CDR3 contains 10 residues. Germline CDR1 is SQVTM and CDR2 is ANQGSEA. Trimming cost V 4 bases and J 11 bases, with 11 bases left between them. The variable domain in full, with the rest retrieved from reference TRBV29-1 and TRBJ1-1, is SAVISQKPSRDICQRGTSLTIQCQVDSQVTMMFWYRQQPGQSLTLIATANQGSEATYESGFVIDKFPISRPNLTFSTLTVSNMSPEDSSIYLCSVGGVTAFFGQGTRLTVV.

This clone has a handful of counts. This chain joins TRBV30 and TRBJ1-1, with D possibly matching TRBD1 (5 bases). The CDR3 is made up of 11 amino acids. V was clipped by 5 bases and J by 5 bases, with 9 bases between them. Germline V gives CDR1 GTSNPN, CDR2 SVGIG (reference sequence). The CDR3 region has the DNA TGTGCCTGGGGGGCAGGGACTGAAGCTTTCTTT. Protein product: CAWGAGTEAFF. Based on the CDR3 plus reference TRBV30 and TRBJ1-1, the full variable domain is SQTIHQWPATLVQPVGSPLSLECTVEGTSNPNLYWYRQAAGRGLQLLFYSVGIGQISSEVPQNLSASRPQDRQFILSSKKLLLSDSGFYLCAWGAGTEAFFGQGTRLTVV.

The V and J genes are TRBV30 and TRBJ2-1; D is undetermined. With 0 bases removed from V and 7 bases from J, the gap between germline ends came to 10 bases. Germline CDR1 reads GTSNPN; CDR2 reads SVGIG (reference sequence). This CDR3 spans 13 amino acids. CDR3 in amino acids: CAWSVRRLNEQFF. As DNA, the CDR3 is TGTGCCTGGAGTGTACGGCGACTTAATGAGCAGTTCTTC. Full variable domain (outside the CDR3, taken from reference TRBV30 and TRBJ2-1): SQTIHQWPATLVQPVGSPLSLECTVEGTSNPNLYWYRQAAGRGLQLLFYSVGIGQISSEVPQNLSASRPQDRQFILSSKKLLLSDSGFYLCAWSVRRLNEQFFGPGTRLTVL.

The V call is TRBV6-5, the J call TRBJ1-1; 7 bases align to TRBD1. This CDR3 region has 13 residues. The germline V gene encodes CDR1 MNHEY and CDR2 SVGAGI. The ends lost 6 bases at V and 2 bases at J; junction bases unmatched: 3. Here the CDR3 DNA reads TGTGCCAGCAGCTCAGGGGGAAACACTGAAGCTTTCTTT. It specifies CASSSGGNTEAFF.

The chain links TRBV6-1 to TRBJ1-2; 8 nucleotides align to TRBD1. Trimming took 2 bases from V and 3 from J; bases not matched to a gene: 5. The germline gives CDR1 MNHNS, CDR2 SASEGT. This CDR3 region has 15 residues. The CDR3 here is CASSEMTGVDYGYTF. The CDR3 DNA reads TGTGCCAGCAGTGAAATGACAGGGGTCGACTATGGCTACACCTTC.

This clone was counted once. The chain links TRBV6-5 to TRBJ2-4; TRBD1 might be the D (5 bases). The CDR3 spans 16 residues. The germline V gene has CDR1 MNHEY and CDR2 SVGAGI. V was clipped by 0 bases and J by 6 bases, with 15 bases between them. CDR3 in amino acids: CASSYSRAGLRNIQYF. The CDR3 DNA reads as TGTGCCAGCAGTTACTCTCGGGCAGGGCTTAGAAACATTCAGTACTTC.

V and J are TRBV7-9 and TRBJ2-1, with 8 bases identical to TRBD2. Unmatched junction bases numbered 7, after V lost 0 bases and J lost 15 bases. The length of the CDR3 is 13 residues. Germline V CDR1 and CDR2: SEHNR, FQNEAQ (reference sequence). This chain's CDR3 is CASSLAGTRSLFF. The CDR3 DNA is TGTGCCAGCAGCTTAGCCGGGACTAGGTCTTTGTTCTTC.

The genes are TRBV18 and TRBJ1-4, with a tentative D call TRBD1 (5 bases). The CDR3 loop spans 13 amino acids. V lost 3 bases, J lost 8 bases, and 10 bases lay in between. Germline V lookup: CDR1 KGHSH, CDR2 LQKENI. CDR3 bases: TGTGCCAGCTCACCGGGGGGTTGGGAAAAACTGTTTTTT. Protein: CASSPGGWEKLFF.

This clone was counted only a few times. In DNA, the CDR3 is TGTGCCAGCAGATCCGACCGTTTACTAGTGTACGAGCAGTACTTC. Protein product: CASRSDRLLVYEQYF. The chain uses TRBV27 and TRBJ2-7; tentative D call: TRBD2 (5 bases). The ends were cut back, 6 bases at V and 4 bases at J, with 19 bases in the middle. This CDR3 region has 15 residues. The germline V gene has CDR1 MNHEY and CDR2 SMNVEV (reference sequence).

The V gene is TRBV30, the J gene TRBJ2-1, with 12 bases matching TRBD1. The germline V gene has CDR1 GTSNPN and CDR2 SVGIG (reference sequence). V lost 1 base, J lost 7 bases, and 5 bases stayed unmatched. The CDR3 consists of 15 residues. Here the CDR3 reads CAWSAGTGGGNEQFF. The CDR3 bases are TGTGCCTGGAGTGCCGGGACAGGGGGCGGGAATGAGCAGTTCTTC.

The V gene is TRBV6-5, the J gene TRBJ1-5, with 8 bases that match TRBD1. Germline CDR1 and CDR2: MNHEY and SVGAGI. The CDR3 sequence is 14 residues long. The trim removed 5 bases at V and 11 bases at J, leaving 11 bases unmatched. CDR3 sequence: CASSPRQGLLSQHF. CDR3 bases: TGTGCCAGCAGTCCCCGACAGGGGCTCCTCTCCCAGCATTTT.

This chain connects TRBV4-3 to TRBJ2-3; D uncertain. Trimming left V 5 bases short and J 4 bases short, with 10 bases between. The CDR3 contains 13 residues. In germline, CDR1 is LGHNA, CDR2 YSLEER. Here the CDR3 DNA reads TGCGCCAGCAGCGATACGTGGGCAGATACGCAGTATTTT. This codes for CASSDTWADTQYF.

CDR3 sequence: CASSLAWSSGANVLTF. The CDR3 DNA sequence: TGCGCCAGCAGCTTGGCCTGGAGCTCTGGGGCCAACGTCCTGACTTTC. This chain connects TRBV5-1 to TRBJ2-6, with unresolved D. CDR1 is SGHRS, CDR2 YFSETQ, per germline. Trimming took off 0 bases at V and 0 bases at J, with 7 bases between the two ends. The CDR3 spans 16 residues.

The chain couples TRBV10-1 to TRBJ1-1; D is undetermined. Per germline, CDR1 WNHNN and CDR2 SYGVQD (reference sequence). The CDR3 is 13 amino acids. V dropped 6 bases and J dropped 1 base, with 9 bases sitting between them. CDR3 amino acids: CASSRNPNTEAFF. CDR3 nucleotides: TGCGCCAGCAGCCGAAATCCGAACACTGAAGCTTTCTTT.

This rearrangement joins TRBV6-6 to TRBJ2-2; D remains ambiguous. This CDR3 has 11 amino acids. V lost 6 bases to trimming and J lost 5 bases, with 4 bases between them. Germline V gene lookup returns CDR1 MNHNY and CDR2 SVGAGI (reference sequence). This chain's CDR3 is CASRFTGELFF. The CDR3 bases are TGTGCCAGCAGGTTTACCGGGGAGCTGTTTTTT.

This chain connects TRBV6-6 to TRBJ2-2; D uncertain. The ends were cut back, 2 bases at V and 2 bases at J, with 0 bases in the middle. The CDR3 extends over 12 amino acids. Germline V gene lookup returns CDR1 MNHNY and CDR2 SVGAGI (reference sequence). The CDR3 sequence: CASSYNTGELFF. The CDR3 nucleotides read TGTGCCAGCAGTTACAACACCGGGGAGCTGTTTTTT.

The chain employs TRBV7-2 and TRBJ2-2, with TRBD2 identical over 12 bases. Trimming at V came to 5 bases and at J to 7 bases, leaving 11 bases not matched to a gene. The CDR3 contains 17 residues. Germline loops: CDR1 SGHTA, CDR2 FQGNSA. Here the CDR3 DNA reads TGTGCCAGCAGCCTTCTAGCGGGAGGGCCCTCGGGCGGGGAGCTGTTTTTT. This gives the protein CASSLLAGGPSGGELFF.